This record looks at one TCR beta chain sequence and its context. The CDR3 loop spans 15 amino acids. The germline CDR1 and CDR2 sequences are MNHEY and SMNVEV (reference sequence). Trimming shortened V by 3 bases and J by 2 bases, and 11 bases separated the two germline ends. The data are from a study of CD8 T cells in Susac syndrome. Random hexamers were used to reverse transcribe an amount of roughly 0.45 to 1 ug RNA. Amplification of TCR beta CDR3 across 54 Vbeta and 13 Jbeta was performed with immunoSEQ multiplex PCR. MiXCR was run by TCRdb on the immunoSEQ multiplex PCR reads, yielding one entry per CDR3 protein. Of 180,000 or so distinct CDR3 sequences listed, around 95% are singletons.

This receptor was identified in a human donor in good health. The specimen sequenced was CD4+ T cells from PBMCs. This chain links TRBV27 with TRBJ1-5, with TRBD1 as a possible D gene (5 bases). CDR3 residues: CASSLGGNGNQPQHF. The CDR3 coding sequence is TGTGCCAGCAGTTTGGGGGGGAATGGCAATCAGCCCCAGCATTTT.